These 2 T cell receptor beta chains were sequenced from one sample in a study of Tregs in tolerant kidney transplant recipients. The repertoire was sequenced with immunoSEQ multiplex PCR; TCRdb's copy has only in-frame clones and lacks some. The data hold about 240,000 clones, with 84% observed a single time. Input material: CD4+ T cells from blood. These receptors came from a human donor in good health.

The rearrangement joins TRBV2 to TRBJ1-2; possible D gene TRBD1, 5 bases. Germline-derived CDR1 and CDR2 are SNHLY and FYNNEI. The CDR3 has 15 amino acids. Trimming took 1 base from V and 5 from J, leaving 14 bases between them. CDR3 residues: CASSEGRGGGYGYTF. In DNA form, the CDR3 reads TGTGCCAGCAGTGAAGGGAGGGGTGGCGGGTATGGCTACACCTTC.

The V call is TRBV7-9, the J call TRBJ2-5; unclear D gene. Germline V CDR1 and CDR2: SEHNR, FQNEAQ (reference sequence). The CDR3 is made up of 14 amino acids. V lost 2 bases, J lost 2 bases, and 9 bases lay in between. The DNA for the CDR3 is TGTGCCAGCAGCTTACTAGGGTTACAAGAGACCCAGTACTTC. Translating gives CASSLLGLQETQYF.